Sequencing of this T cell receptor (beta chain) was carried out in a study of blood T cells in healthy people across ages. J lost 3 bases, V lost 0 bases, and 1 base had no gene match. This CDR3 region has 15 residues. Germline CDR1 is SEHNR and CDR2 is FQNEAQ (reference sequence). A J-beta primer mix and a sample-barcoded 5' primer were used in a second PCR of roughly 7 to 12 cycles. TCRdb redid the calling of the 5' RACE reads with MiXCR, one entry per CDR3 protein. This sample yields 1.5 million to 1.8 million distinct CDR3 sequences, of which about 45% are seen a single time; 4% belongs to the top ten. The table lists this clonotype with a few counts.

This rearrangement joins TRBV7-9 to TRBJ2-1; TRBD2 aligns across 8 bases. The receptor's source is a woman younger than 35 in good health. The sequencing input was blood. The CDR3 region is CASSLASGVYNEQFF. The CDR3 DNA is TGTGCCAGCAGCTTAGCTAGCGGGGTCTACAATGAGCAGTTCTTC.